This entry concerns a single T cell receptor (beta chain). Germline V gives CDR1 ENHRY, CDR2 SYGVKD. Trimming pared 6 bases from V and 3 bases from J, leaving 15 bases between. The CDR3 extends over 16 amino acids. The data are from a study of control samples from healthy donors and cancer patients. Produced via immunoSEQ multiplex PCR; TCRdb's table is partial and in-frame only. The sample records 180,000 or so clones, 80% to 95% being singletons. This receptor was taken from a woman aged 60-70 years in good health. Sequencing was done on a sample of blood. The chain has TRBV10-3 and TRBJ1-6, with D unresolved. This chain's CDR3 is CAIRADTFGYNSPLHF. Written as DNA, the CDR3 is TGTGCCATCAGGGCCGATACTTTTGGCTATAATTCACCCCTCCACTTT.